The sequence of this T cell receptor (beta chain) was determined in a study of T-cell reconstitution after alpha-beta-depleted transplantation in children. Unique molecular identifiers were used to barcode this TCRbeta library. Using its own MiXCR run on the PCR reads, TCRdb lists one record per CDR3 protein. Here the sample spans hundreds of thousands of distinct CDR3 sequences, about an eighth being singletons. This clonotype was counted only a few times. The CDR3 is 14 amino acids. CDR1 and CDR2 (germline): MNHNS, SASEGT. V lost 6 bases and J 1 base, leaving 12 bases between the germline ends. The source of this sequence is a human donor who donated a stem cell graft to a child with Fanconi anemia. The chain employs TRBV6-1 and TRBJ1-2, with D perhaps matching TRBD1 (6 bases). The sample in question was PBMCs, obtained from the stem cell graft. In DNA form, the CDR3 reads TGTGCCAGCAGCTCCCCAGGGGATAACTATGGCTACACCTTC. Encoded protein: CASSSPGDNYGYTF.